This T cell receptor beta chain was documented in a study of shared clonotypes between healthy human individuals. The sorted-subset replicate PCRs were given approximately 190 ng DNA, which is 31,000 or so T cell genomes. Sequencing used immunoSEQ multiplex PCR; TCRdb keeps in-frame clones, though not all of them. In the table there are about 2.1 million clones, 93% of which are singletons. CD45RO-negative cells were positively selected for CCR7, leaving out terminally differentiated effector memory CD45RA+ cells. Trimming cost V 0 bases and J 7 bases, with 20 bases left between them. CDR1 MNHEY and CDR2 SMNVEV come from the germline V gene (reference sequence). The CDR3 length is 17 residues. Details on this clone: Antigen specificity is unknown.

Notes on the study in general: Larger richness was generally estimated for naive than memory subsets. Generation probabilities were higher for clonotypes shared across all four sorted-subset donors than for unshared ones.

The sequence was collected from a man aged 18 to 30 in good health. Some clones in this sample may be carry-over from other donors' samples. The chain combines TRBV27 with TRBJ2-3; possibly TRBD1 or TRBD2 for D (5 bases each). Sequenced input: naive CD8+ T cells from PBMCs. The CDR3 nucleotides are TGTGCCAGCAGTTTATCTCCCGGGACCCTCCTGCTCAATACGCAGTATTTT. Its protein product is CASSLSPGTLLLNTQYF.